This T cell receptor beta chain stems from a study of blood T cell repertoires in COVID-19. Overall study context: COVID-19 samples from acute and convalescent phases originated in the United States, Italy and Spain.

The table lists this clone with many counts. The germline V gene encodes CDR1 SEHNR and CDR2 FQNEAQ (reference sequence). This CDR3 has 16 amino acids. V was clipped by 4 bases and J by 1 base, with 17 bases between them. Some clones are missing from TCRdb's copy, which holds only in-frame ones; the method was immunoSEQ multiplex PCR. The sample contains roughly 220,000 clones, roughly four fifths of which appear only once. Cohorts were assigned according to the clinical history that participants reported. Sample: PBMCs or T cells enriched from blood (not recorded which). The TCR originated in a woman aged 35 to 49 with acute COVID-19. V and J are TRBV7-9 and TRBJ2-7, with D maybe TRBD2 (6 bases). The CDR3 DNA reads as TGTGCCAGCAGCTACGGGACCGGGGGAAAGTCCTACGAGCAGTACTTC. Residues: CASSYGTGGKSYEQYF.